This T cell receptor (beta chain) was identified during a study of monozygotic twins with cystic fibrosis. Study-level points and caveats: Co-twins had the most similar V usage for 13 of 16 pairs, J for 8. Unrelated CF individuals shared fewer identical clonotypes than monozygotic CF twins.

Concerning this clone itself: Its antigen is currently unknown.

Unmatched junction bases numbered 4, after V lost 5 bases and J lost 4 bases. The CDR3 covers 13 residues. The germline V gene has CDR1 MNHEY and CDR2 SMNVEV (reference sequence). Measured with immunoSEQ multiplex PCR; TCRdb has only the in-frame clones, and not every one. The sample includes approximately 11,000 clones, roughly 95% of them seen just once. This chain links TRBV27 with TRBJ1-1; 7 bases map to TRBD1. The sequenced sample consisted of blood. The receptor was derived from a boy aged 5-17 years with cystic fibrosis. CDR3 protein: CASSGAGGTEAFF. The CDR3 nucleotides read TGTGCCAGCAGTGGGGCAGGGGGCACTGAAGCTTTCTTT.